This TCR beta chain was identified in a study of blood T cell repertoires in COVID-19. At the level of the study: Sources were T cells, B-cell-depleted T cells, or PBMCs; the material itself was cDNA or gDNA.

The protocol was immunoSEQ multiplex PCR, while the TCRdb copy is restricted to in-frame clones and leaves out a portion. The table has about 350,000 clones, more than 85% seen once. Source material: PBMCs or T cells enriched from blood (not recorded which). This clonotype was obtained from a woman in her twenties or thirties who had recovered from COVID-19.

The CDR3 region is CASRGRGNEKLFF. The CDR3 DNA sequence: TGTGCCAGCAGGGGGAGGGGGAATGAAAAACTGTTTTTT. The V and J genes are TRBV6-5 and TRBJ1-4; D is perhaps TRBD1 (6 bases). The CDR3 contains 13 residues. Trimming left V 6 bases short and J 5 bases short, with 10 bases between. Per the germline V gene, CDR1 is MNHEY and CDR2 is SVGAGI.